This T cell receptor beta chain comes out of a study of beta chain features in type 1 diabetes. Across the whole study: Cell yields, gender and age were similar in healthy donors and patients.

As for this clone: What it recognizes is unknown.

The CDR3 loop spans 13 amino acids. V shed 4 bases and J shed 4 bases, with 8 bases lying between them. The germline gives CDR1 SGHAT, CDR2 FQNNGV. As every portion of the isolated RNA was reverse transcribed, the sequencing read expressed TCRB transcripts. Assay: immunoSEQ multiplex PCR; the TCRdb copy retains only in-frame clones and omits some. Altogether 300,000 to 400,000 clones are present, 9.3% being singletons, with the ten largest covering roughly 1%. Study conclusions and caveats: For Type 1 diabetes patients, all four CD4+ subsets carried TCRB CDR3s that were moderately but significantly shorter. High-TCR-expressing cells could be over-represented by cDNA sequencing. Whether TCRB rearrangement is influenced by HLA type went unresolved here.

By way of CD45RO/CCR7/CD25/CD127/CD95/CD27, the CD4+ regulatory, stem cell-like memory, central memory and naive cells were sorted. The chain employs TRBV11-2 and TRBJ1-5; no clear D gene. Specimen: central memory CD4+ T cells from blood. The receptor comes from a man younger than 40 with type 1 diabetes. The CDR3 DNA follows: TGTGCCAGCAGCTCCGGGTTTAATCAGCCCCAGCATTTT. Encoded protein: CASSSGFNQPQHF.